A selection of T cell receptor beta chains follows, all from one sample in a study of graft-versus-host responses after intestinal transplantation. Their specific antigens are unknown. Sequencing was performed with immunoSEQ multiplex PCR; in TCRdb, only in-frame clones are kept and a portion is missing. The profile covers around 100,000 clones, with 85% to 95% appearing a single time and less than 1.5% taken by the ten largest. This specimen consisted of unstimulated CD8+ T cells sorted from spleen or lymph node cells, obtained before transplant. These TCRs come from a human donor who was the organ donor for an intestinal transplant. Each CDR3 is given with its conserved first and last residue. The order of the fields is J gene, V gene, D gene, CDR3 length, clone size, CDR3 protein, CDR3 DNA. A D gene is named only where the DNA matches it firmly. Part of the rows lack a size; the others show once, few, many or a class for expanded clones.

J gene: TRBJ2-7; V gene: TRBV27; D gene: TRBD2; CDR3 length: 14; clone size: -; CDR3 protein: CASSYGTSGYEQYF; CDR3 DNA: TGTGCCAGCAGTTACGGGACTAGCGGCTACGAGCAGTACTTC
J gene: TRBJ1-5; V gene: TRBV6-5; D gene: TRBD1; CDR3 length: 15; clone size: -; CDR3 protein: CASSYRGRSNQPQHF; CDR3 DNA: TGTGCCAGCAGTTACAGGGGGCGCAGCAATCAGCCCCAGCATTTT
J gene: TRBJ2-3; V gene: TRBV9; D gene: TRBD2; CDR3 length: 15; clone size: -; CDR3 protein: CASSVAGGGTDTQYF; CDR3 DNA: TGTGCCAGCAGCGTAGCGGGAGGCGGCACAGATACGCAGTATTTT
J gene: TRBJ1-2; V gene: TRBV11-2; D gene: TRBD1; CDR3 length: 17; clone size: -; CDR3 protein: CASSLSGQGALGNGYTF; CDR3 DNA: TGTGCCAGCAGCTTATCGGGACAGGGGGCGCTGGGGAATGGCTACACCTTC
J gene: TRBJ2-7; V gene: TRBV5-6; D gene: -; CDR3 length: 14; clone size: -; CDR3 protein: CASSFPGSRNEQYF; CDR3 DNA: TGTGCCAGCAGCTTCCCGGGCAGCCGAAACGAGCAGTACTTC
J gene: TRBJ2-7; V gene: TRBV29-1; D gene: -; CDR3 length: 13; clone size: -; CDR3 protein: CSVVGGRGREQYF; CDR3 DNA: TGCAGCGTTGTAGGGGGGAGAGGGCGCGAGCAGTACTTC
J gene: TRBJ2-7; V gene: TRBV19; D gene: -; CDR3 length: 13; clone size: -; CDR3 protein: CASSIGLPLEQYF; CDR3 DNA: TGTGCCAGTAGTATTGGACTGCCGCTCGAGCAGTACTTC
J gene: TRBJ1-2; V gene: TRBV19; D gene: -; CDR3 length: 14; clone size: -; CDR3 protein: CASSGTGPLYGYTF; CDR3 DNA: TGTGCCAGTAGTGGTACCGGGCCCCTCTATGGCTACACCTTC
J gene: TRBJ2-7; V gene: TRBV6-5; D gene: -; CDR3 length: 14; clone size: -; CDR3 protein: CASSPPWSSYEQYF; CDR3 DNA: TGTGCCAGCAGTCCCCCATGGTCCTCCTACGAGCAGTACTTC
J gene: TRBJ1-3; V gene: TRBV6-1; D gene: -; CDR3 length: 14; clone size: -; CDR3 protein: CASTLDNSGNTIYF; CDR3 DNA: TGTGCCAGCACTTTGGACAACTCTGGAAACACCATATATTTT
J gene: TRBJ1-5; V gene: TRBV9; D gene: -; CDR3 length: 14; clone size: -; CDR3 protein: CASSEGSGNQPQHF; CDR3 DNA: TGTGCCAGCAGCGAGGGTTCTGGCAATCAGCCCCAGCATTTT
J gene: TRBJ2-1; V gene: TRBV6-1; D gene: TRBD1; CDR3 length: 17; clone size: -; CDR3 protein: CASSAIRWDRGINEQFF; CDR3 DNA: TGTGCCAGCAGTGCAATAAGGTGGGACAGGGGGATAAATGAGCAGTTCTTC
J gene: TRBJ2-7; V gene: TRBV28; D gene: TRBD2; CDR3 length: 17; clone size: -; CDR3 protein: CASSRMTSGRGNYEQYF; CDR3 DNA: TGTGCCAGCAGTAGAATGACTAGCGGGAGGGGGAACTACGAGCAGTACTTC
J gene: TRBJ2-2; V gene: TRBV2; D gene: -; CDR3 length: 17; clone size: -; CDR3 protein: CASRDDTFLLNTGELFF; CDR3 DNA: TGTGCCAGCAGGGATGACACGTTCCTCTTGAACACCGGGGAGCTGTTTTTT
J gene: TRBJ2-2; V gene: TRBV25-1; D gene: TRBD1; CDR3 length: 15; clone size: -; CDR3 protein: CASSEGTANTGELFF; CDR3 DNA: TGTGCCAGCAGTGAGGGGACAGCGAACACCGGGGAGCTGTTTTTT
J gene: TRBJ2-7; V gene: TRBV30; D gene: TRBD2; CDR3 length: 13; clone size: -; CDR3 protein: CAWSVRAGREQYF; CDR3 DNA: TGTGCCTGGAGTGTGAGGGCCGGGAGGGAGCAGTACTTC
J gene: TRBJ2-3; V gene: TRBV27; D gene: -; CDR3 length: 15; clone size: few; CDR3 protein: CASSQQNRGPDTQYF; CDR3 DNA: TGTGCCAGCAGTCAACAAAACCGGGGCCCAGATACGCAGTATTTT
J gene: TRBJ2-3; V gene: TRBV27; D gene: TRBD2; CDR3 length: 15; clone size: -; CDR3 protein: CASSRLAEFTDTQYF; CDR3 DNA: TGTGCCAGCAGTCGACTAGCGGAGTTCACAGATACGCAGTATTTT
J gene: TRBJ2-7; V gene: TRBV5-8; D gene: TRBD1; CDR3 length: 14; clone size: few; CDR3 protein: CASSLQGAVYEQYF; CDR3 DNA: TGTGCCAGCAGCTTACAGGGGGCGGTCTACGAGCAGTACTTC
J gene: TRBJ2-1; V gene: TRBV5-1; D gene: -; CDR3 length: 12; clone size: once; CDR3 protein: CASSWNGHEQFF; CDR3 DNA: TGCGCCAGCAGCTGGAACGGGCATGAGCAGTTCTTC
J gene: TRBJ2-3; V gene: TRBV27; D gene: TRBD1; CDR3 length: 16; clone size: -; CDR3 protein: CASSFRGTGPTDTQYF; CDR3 DNA: TGTGCCAGCAGTTTCCGTGGGACAGGTCCCACAGATACGCAGTATTTT
J gene: TRBJ2-6; V gene: TRBV27; D gene: -; CDR3 length: 13; clone size: -; CDR3 protein: CASSLGGANVLTF; CDR3 DNA: TGTGCCAGCAGTTTGGGGGGGGCCAACGTCCTGACTTTC
J gene: TRBJ2-7; V gene: TRBV4-1; D gene: TRBD1; CDR3 length: 14; clone size: -; CDR3 protein: CASSQDRAAQEQYF; CDR3 DNA: TGCGCCAGCAGCCAGGACAGGGCCGCACAGGAGCAGTACTTC
J gene: TRBJ1-2; V gene: TRBV5-1; D gene: -; CDR3 length: 13; clone size: -; CDR3 protein: CASSPRGRDGYTF; CDR3 DNA: TGCGCCAGCAGCCCCAGGGGTAGGGATGGCTACACCTTC
J gene: TRBJ1-5; V gene: TRBV4-2; D gene: TRBD1; CDR3 length: 15; clone size: -; CDR3 protein: CASSQEWTGHQPQHF; CDR3 DNA: TGTGCCAGCAGCCAAGAATGGACAGGGCATCAGCCCCAGCATTTT
J gene: TRBJ1-2; V gene: TRBV9; D gene: -; CDR3 length: 15; clone size: -; CDR3 protein: CASSNRDGLNYGYTF; CDR3 DNA: TGTGCCAGCAGCAATCGAGACGGGCTTAACTATGGCTACACCTTC
J gene: TRBJ2-1; V gene: TRBV19; D gene: -; CDR3 length: 15; clone size: -; CDR3 protein: CASSIINGGYNEQFF; CDR3 DNA: TGTGCCAGTAGTATAATCAACGGGGGCTACAATGAGCAGTTCTTC
J gene: TRBJ1-1; V gene: TRBV2; D gene: -; CDR3 length: 12; clone size: -; CDR3 protein: CASSGPNTEAFF; CDR3 DNA: TGTGCCAGCAGCGGACCTAACACTGAAGCTTTCTTT
J gene: TRBJ2-7; V gene: TRBV30; D gene: -; CDR3 length: 13; clone size: -; CDR3 protein: CAWSVGDSYEQYF; CDR3 DNA: TGTGCCTGGAGTGTGGGGGACTCCTACGAGCAGTACTTC
J gene: TRBJ2-5; V gene: TRBV30; D gene: TRBD1; CDR3 length: 13; clone size: -; CDR3 protein: CAWSGDSQETQYF; CDR3 DNA: TGTGCCTGGAGTGGGGACAGCCAAGAGACCCAGTACTTC
J gene: TRBJ1-2; V gene: TRBV29-1; D gene: -; CDR3 length: 12; clone size: -; CDR3 protein: CSAVIWYYGYTF; CDR3 DNA: TGCAGCGCCGTGATTTGGTACTATGGCTACACCTTC